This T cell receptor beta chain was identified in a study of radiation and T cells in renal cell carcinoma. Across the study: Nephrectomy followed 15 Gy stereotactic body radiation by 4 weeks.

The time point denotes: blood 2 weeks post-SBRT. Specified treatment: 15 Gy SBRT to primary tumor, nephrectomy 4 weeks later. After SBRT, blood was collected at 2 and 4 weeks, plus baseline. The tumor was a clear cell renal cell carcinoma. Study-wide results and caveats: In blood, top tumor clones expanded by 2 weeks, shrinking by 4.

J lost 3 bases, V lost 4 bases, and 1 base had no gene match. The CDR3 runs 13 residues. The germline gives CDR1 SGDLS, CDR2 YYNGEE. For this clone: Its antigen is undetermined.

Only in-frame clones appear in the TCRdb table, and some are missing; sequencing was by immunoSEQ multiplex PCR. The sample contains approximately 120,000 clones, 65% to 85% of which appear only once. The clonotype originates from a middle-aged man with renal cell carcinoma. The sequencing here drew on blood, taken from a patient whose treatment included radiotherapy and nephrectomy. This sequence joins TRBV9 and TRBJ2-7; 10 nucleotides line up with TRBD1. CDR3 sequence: CASSRDRGYEQYF. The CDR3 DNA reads TGTGCCAGCAGCCGGGACAGGGGCTACGAGCAGTACTTC.